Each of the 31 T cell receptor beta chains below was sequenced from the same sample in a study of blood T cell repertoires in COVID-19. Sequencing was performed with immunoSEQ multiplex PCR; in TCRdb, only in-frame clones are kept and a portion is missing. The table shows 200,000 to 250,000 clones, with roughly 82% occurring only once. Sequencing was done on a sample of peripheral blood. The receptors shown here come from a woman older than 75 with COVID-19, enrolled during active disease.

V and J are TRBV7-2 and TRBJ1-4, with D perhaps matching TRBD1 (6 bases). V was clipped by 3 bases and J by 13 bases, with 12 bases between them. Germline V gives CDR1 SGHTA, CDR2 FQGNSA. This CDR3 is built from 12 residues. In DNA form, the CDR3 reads TGTGCCAGCAGCTTCCAACAGGGTACACTGTTTTTT. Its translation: CASSFQQGTLFF.

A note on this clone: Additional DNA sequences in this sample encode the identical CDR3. The chain's CDR3 is CATSDLRGGGYTF. CDR3 nucleotides: TGTGCCACCAGTGATTTACGGGGAGGCGGCTACACCTTC. The rearrangement links TRBV24-1 to TRBJ1-2; D ambiguous. The length of the CDR3 is 13 residues. The ends were cut back, 1 base at V and 8 bases at J, with 10 bases in the middle. Germline CDR1 KGHDR, CDR2 SFDVKD.

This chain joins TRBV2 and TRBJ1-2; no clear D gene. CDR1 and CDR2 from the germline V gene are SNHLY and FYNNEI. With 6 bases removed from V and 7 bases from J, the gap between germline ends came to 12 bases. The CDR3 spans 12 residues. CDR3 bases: TGTGCCAGCAGGAGTCTGTCCGGTGGCTACACCTTC. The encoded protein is CASRSLSGGYTF.

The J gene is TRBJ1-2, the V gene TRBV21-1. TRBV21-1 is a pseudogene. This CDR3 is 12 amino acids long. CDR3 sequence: CASLRGNYGYTF. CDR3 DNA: TGTGCCAGCCTCCGGGGAAACTATGGCTACACCTTC.

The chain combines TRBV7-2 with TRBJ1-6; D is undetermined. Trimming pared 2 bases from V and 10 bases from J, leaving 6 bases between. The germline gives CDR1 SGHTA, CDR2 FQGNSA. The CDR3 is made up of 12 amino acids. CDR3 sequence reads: CASSLSFSPLHF. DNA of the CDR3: TGTGCCAGCAGCTTAAGCTTCTCACCCCTCCACTTT. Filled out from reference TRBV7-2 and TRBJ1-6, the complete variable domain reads GAGVSQSPSNKVTEKGKDVELRCDPISGHTALYWYRQSLGQGLEFLIYFQGNSAPDKSGLPSDRFSAERTGGSVSTLTIQRTQQEDSAVYLCASSLSFSPLHFGNGTRLTVT.

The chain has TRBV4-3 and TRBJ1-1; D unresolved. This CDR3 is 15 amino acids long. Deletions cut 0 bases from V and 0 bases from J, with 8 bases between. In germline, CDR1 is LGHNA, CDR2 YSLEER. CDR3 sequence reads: CASSQDRQMNTEAFF. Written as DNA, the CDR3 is TGCGCCAGCAGCCAAGATCGCCAGATGAACACTGAAGCTTTCTTT.

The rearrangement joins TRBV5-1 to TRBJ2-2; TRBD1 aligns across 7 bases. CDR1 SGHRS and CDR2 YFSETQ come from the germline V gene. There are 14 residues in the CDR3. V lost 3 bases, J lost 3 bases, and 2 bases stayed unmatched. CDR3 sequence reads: CASSSQGDTGELFF. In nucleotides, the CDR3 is TGCGCCAGCAGCTCCCAGGGGGACACCGGGGAGCTGTTTTTT.

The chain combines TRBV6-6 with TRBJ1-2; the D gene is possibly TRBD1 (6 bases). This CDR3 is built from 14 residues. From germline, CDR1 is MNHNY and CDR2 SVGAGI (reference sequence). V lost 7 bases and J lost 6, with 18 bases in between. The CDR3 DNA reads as TGTGCCAGCACTACACCCCGGGGGGCTGATGGCTACACCTTC. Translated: CASTTPRGADGYTF.

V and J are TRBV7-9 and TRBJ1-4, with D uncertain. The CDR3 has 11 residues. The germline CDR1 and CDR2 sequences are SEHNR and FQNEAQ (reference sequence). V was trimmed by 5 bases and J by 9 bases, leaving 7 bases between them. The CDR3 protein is CASSIQQKLFF. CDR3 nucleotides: TGTGCCAGCAGCATACAACAAAAACTGTTTTTT.

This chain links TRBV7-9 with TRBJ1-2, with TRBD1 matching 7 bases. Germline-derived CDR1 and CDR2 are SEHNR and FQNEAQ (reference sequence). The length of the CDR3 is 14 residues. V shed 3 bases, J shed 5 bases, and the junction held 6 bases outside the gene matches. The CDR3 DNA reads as TGTGCCAGCAGCTTCCAGGGACAGTCGTATGGCTACACCTTC. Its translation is CASSFQGQSYGYTF.

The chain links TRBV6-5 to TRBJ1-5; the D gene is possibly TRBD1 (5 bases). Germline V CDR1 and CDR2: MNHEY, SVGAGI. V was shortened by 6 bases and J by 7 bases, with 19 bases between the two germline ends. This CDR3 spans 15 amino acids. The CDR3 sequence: CASRRFGREGQPQHF. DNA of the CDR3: TGTGCCAGCAGGCGATTTGGCAGGGAGGGACAGCCCCAGCATTTT.

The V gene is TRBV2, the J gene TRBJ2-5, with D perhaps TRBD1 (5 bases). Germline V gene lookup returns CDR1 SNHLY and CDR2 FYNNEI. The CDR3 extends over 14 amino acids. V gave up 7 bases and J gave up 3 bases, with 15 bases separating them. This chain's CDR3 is CASNYRSQKETQYF. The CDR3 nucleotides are TGTGCCAGCAACTACAGGAGTCAAAAAGAGACCCAGTACTTC.

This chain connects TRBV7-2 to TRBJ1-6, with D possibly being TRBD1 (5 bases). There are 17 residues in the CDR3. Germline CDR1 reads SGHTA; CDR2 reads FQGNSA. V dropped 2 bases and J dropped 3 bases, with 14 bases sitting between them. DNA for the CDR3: TGTGCCAGCAGCTTATATGATACGGGGGACTATAATTCACCCCTCCACTTT. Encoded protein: CASSLYDTGDYNSPLHF.

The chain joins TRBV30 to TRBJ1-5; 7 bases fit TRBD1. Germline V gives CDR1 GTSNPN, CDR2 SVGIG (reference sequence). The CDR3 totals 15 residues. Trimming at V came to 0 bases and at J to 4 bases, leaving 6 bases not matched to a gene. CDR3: CAWSVRPGGNQPQHF. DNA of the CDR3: TGTGCCTGGAGTGTAAGGCCAGGGGGGAATCAGCCCCAGCATTTT.

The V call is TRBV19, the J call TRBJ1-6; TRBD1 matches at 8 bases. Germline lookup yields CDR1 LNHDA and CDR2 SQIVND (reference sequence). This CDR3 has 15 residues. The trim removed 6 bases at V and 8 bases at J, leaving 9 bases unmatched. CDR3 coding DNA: TGTGCCAGTAGACCAGGGGGCGGAGATCATTCACCCCTCCACTTT. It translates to CASRPGGGDHSPLHF.

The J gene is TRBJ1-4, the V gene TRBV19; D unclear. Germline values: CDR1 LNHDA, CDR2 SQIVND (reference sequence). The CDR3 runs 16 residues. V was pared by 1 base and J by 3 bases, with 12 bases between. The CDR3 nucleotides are TGTGCCAGTAGTATAGCCCCCGGGTATTCTAATGAAAAACTGTTTTTT. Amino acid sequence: CASSIAPGYSNEKLFF.

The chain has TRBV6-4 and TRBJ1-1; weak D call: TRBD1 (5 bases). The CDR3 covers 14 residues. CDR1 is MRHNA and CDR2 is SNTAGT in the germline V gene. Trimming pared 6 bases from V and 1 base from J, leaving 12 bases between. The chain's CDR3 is CASREGGTNTEAFF. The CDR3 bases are TGTGCCAGCAGGGAGGGAGGGACGAACACTGAAGCTTTCTTT.

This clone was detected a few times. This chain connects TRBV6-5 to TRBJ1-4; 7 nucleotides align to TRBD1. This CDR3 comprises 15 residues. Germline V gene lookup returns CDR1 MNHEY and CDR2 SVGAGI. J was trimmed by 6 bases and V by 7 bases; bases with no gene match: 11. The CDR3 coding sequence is TGTGCCAGCAAAAGACAGGGCGCAACCTATGAAAAACTGTTTTTT. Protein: CASKRQGATYEKLFF.

The CDR3 sequence is CASSGRQGGNQPQHF. The DNA of the CDR3 is TGTGCCAGCAGTGGACGACAGGGTGGCAATCAGCCCCAGCATTTT. J is TRBJ1-5 and V is TRBV28; 7 bases fit TRBD1. Germline V gene lookup returns CDR1 MDHEN and CDR2 SYDVKM. This CDR3 has 15 amino acids. The ends lost 5 bases at V and 2 bases at J; junction bases unmatched: 6.

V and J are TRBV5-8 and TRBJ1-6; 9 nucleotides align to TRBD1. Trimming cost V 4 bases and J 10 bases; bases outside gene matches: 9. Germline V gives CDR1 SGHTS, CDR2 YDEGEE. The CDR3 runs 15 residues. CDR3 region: CASSRDRVKGSPLHF. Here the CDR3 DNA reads TGTGCCAGCAGCCGGGACAGGGTGAAGGGATCACCCCTCCACTTT.

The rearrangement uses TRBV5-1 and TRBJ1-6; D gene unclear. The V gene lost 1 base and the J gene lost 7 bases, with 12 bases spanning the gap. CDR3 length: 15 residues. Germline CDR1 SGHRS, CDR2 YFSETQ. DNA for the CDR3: TGCGCCAGCAGCTTGTTGTACTCGGGGAATTCACCCCTCCACTTT. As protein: CASSLLYSGNSPLHF. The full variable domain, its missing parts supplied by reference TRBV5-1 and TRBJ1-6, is KAGVTQTPRYLIKTRGQQVTLSCSPISGHRSVSWYQQTPGQGLQFLFEYFSETQRNKGNFPGRFSGRQFSNSRSEMNVSTLELGDSALYLCASSLLYSGNSPLHFGNGTRLTVT.

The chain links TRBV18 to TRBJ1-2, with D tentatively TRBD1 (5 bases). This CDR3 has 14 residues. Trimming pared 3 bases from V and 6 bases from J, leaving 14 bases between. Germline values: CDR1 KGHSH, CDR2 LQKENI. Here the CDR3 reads CASSPGQGPDGYTF. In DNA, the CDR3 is TGTGCCAGCTCACCCGGCCAGGGTCCTGATGGCTACACCTTC.

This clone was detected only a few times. CDR3 DNA: TGTGCCAGGGAGAGGACAGGGGGATACGAGCAGTACGTC. Its translation is CARERTGGYEQYV. The gene calls are TRBV19 and TRBJ2-7; 10 positions agree with TRBD1. Trimming took 9 bases from V and 4 from J; bases not matched to a gene: 6. The germline V gene has CDR1 LNHDA and CDR2 SQIVND (reference sequence). CDR3 size: 13 residues.

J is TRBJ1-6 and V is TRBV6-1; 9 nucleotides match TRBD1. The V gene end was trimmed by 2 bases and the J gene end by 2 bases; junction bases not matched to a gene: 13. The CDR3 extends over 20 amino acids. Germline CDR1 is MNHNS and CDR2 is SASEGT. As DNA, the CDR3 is TGTGCCAGCAGTGAACTCCCGGGACAGGGAAGGACTACCTATAATTCACCCCTCCACTTT. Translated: CASSELPGQGRTTYNSPLHF.

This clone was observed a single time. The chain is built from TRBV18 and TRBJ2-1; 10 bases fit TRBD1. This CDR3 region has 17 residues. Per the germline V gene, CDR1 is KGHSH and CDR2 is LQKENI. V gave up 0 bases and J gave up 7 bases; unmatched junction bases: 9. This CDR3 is CASSPPIGTGVWNEQFF. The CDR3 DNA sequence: TGTGCCAGCTCACCACCCATCGGGACAGGGGTCTGGAATGAGCAGTTCTTC.

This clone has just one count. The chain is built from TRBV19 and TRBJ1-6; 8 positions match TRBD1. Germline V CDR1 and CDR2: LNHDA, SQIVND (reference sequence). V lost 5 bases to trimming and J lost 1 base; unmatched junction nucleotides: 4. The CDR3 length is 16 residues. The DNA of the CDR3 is TGTGCCAGTAGTGCTAACAGGGGGTCCTATAATTCACCCCTCCACTTT. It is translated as CASSANRGSYNSPLHF.

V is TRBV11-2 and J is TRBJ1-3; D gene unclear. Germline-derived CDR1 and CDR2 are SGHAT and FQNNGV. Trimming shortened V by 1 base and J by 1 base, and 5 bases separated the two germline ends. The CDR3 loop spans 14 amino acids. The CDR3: CASSLASSGNTIYF. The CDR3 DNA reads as TGTGCCAGCAGCTTAGCGTCTTCTGGAAACACCATATATTTT.

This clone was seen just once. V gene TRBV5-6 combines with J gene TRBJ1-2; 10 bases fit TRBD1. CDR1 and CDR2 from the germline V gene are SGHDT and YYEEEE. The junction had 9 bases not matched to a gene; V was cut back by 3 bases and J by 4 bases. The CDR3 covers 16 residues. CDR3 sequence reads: CASSYGQGGYGYGYTF. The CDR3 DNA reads TGTGCCAGCAGCTACGGACAGGGGGGCTATGGCTATGGCTACACCTTC. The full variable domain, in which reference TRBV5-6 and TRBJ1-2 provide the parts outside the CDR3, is DAGVTQSPTHLIKTRGQQVTLRCSPKSGHDTVSWYQQALGQGPQFIFQYYEEEERQRGNFPDRFSGHQFPNYSSELNVNALLLGDSALYLCASSYGQGGYGYGYTFGSGTRLTVV.

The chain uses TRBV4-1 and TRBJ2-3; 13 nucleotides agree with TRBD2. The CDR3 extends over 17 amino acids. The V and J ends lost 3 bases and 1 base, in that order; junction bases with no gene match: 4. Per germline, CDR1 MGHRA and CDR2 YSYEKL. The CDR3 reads CASSHGTSGEGTDTQYF. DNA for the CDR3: TGCGCCAGCAGCCACGGGACTAGCGGGGAGGGCACAGATACGCAGTATTTT.

CDR3 protein: CASSLTRQGAGGYTF. The CDR3 bases are TGTGCCAGCAGTTTAACGCGGCAGGGGGCAGGGGGCTACACCTTC. This chain joins TRBV28 and TRBJ1-2; TRBD1 agrees at 8 bases. This CDR3 contains 15 residues. The trim removed 2 bases at V and 8 bases at J, leaving 10 bases unmatched. The germline V gene has CDR1 MDHEN and CDR2 SYDVKM.

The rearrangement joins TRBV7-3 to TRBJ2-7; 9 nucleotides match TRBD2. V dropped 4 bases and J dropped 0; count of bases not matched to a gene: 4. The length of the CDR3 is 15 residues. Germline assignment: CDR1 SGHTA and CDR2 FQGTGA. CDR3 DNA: TGTGCCAGCAGCTCGGGAGCGGGGGGCTCCTACGAGCAGTACTTC. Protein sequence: CASSSGAGGSYEQYF.